The next 32 T cell receptor beta chains were all read from a single sample in a study of blood T cell repertoires in COVID-19. Libraries were prepared by immunoSEQ multiplex PCR; TCRdb keeps only in-frame clonotypes and omits some of them. Found here are more than 200,000 clones, roughly 80% of them singletons; the top ten hold 8% to 11%. The sample comprised peripheral blood. Receptors originate from a woman of 80 years or more with COVID-19, enrolled during active disease.

The chain has TRBV5-4 and TRBJ1-2; no firm D call. Per germline, CDR1 SGHNT and CDR2 YYREEE (reference sequence). CDR3 size: 14 residues. The V end was cut by 0 bases, the J end by 3 bases, with 9 bases between. The CDR3 sequence: CASSLAGEDYGYTF. The DNA for the CDR3 is TGTGCCAGCAGCTTGGCCGGGGAGGACTATGGCTACACCTTC.

In its sample, this clone was seen a few times. Other DNA sequences in the same sample also yield this CDR3. The rearrangement uses TRBV6-5 and TRBJ1-1, with D maybe TRBD1 (6 bases). The CDR3 sequence is 13 residues long. Germline loops: CDR1 MNHEY, CDR2 SVGAGI. Deletions cut 6 bases from V and 4 bases from J, with 12 bases between. The CDR3 nucleotides read TGTGCCAGCAGCCTACAGGGAGCCACTGAAGCTTTCTTT. Its translation is CASSLQGATEAFF.

This clone has just one count. The chain links TRBV6-4 to TRBJ2-7; no clear D. The CDR3 has 14 residues. The V gene lost 3 bases and the J gene lost 3 bases, with 12 bases spanning the gap. From germline, CDR1 is MRHNA and CDR2 SNTAGT. The CDR3 here is CASSDYPPSYEQYV. For the CDR3, the DNA is TGTGCCAGCAGTGATTATCCCCCTAGCTACGAGCAGTACGTC.

J is TRBJ1-2 and V is TRBV7-2; TRBD1 aligns across 8 bases. The J segment lost 6 bases and the V segment lost 1 base, leaving 10 bases of the junction unmatched. This CDR3 spans 16 amino acids. Germline CDR1 reads SGHTA; CDR2 reads FQGNSA. CDR3 amino acids: CASSLERGRQGNGYTF. The CDR3 region has the DNA TGTGCCAGCAGCTTAGAGCGGGGTAGACAGGGGAATGGCTACACCTTC.

The sample holds one count of this clone. V and J are TRBV5-1 and TRBJ2-5, with TRBD2 identical over 9 bases. Losses at the gene ends were 2 bases for V and 1 base for J; bases not matched to a gene: 3. The CDR3 length is 15 residues. Looked up from germline, CDR1 is SGHRS and CDR2 is YFSETQ. CDR3 region: CASSFGAGGQETQYF. The CDR3 DNA sequence: TGCGCCAGCAGCTTCGGAGCGGGGGGCCAAGAGACCCAGTACTTC. Full variable domain (remainder filled in from reference TRBV5-1 and TRBJ2-5): KAGVTQTPRYLIKTRGQQVTLSCSPISGHRSVSWYQQTPGQGLQFLFEYFSETQRNKGNFPGRFSGRQFSNSRSEMNVSTLELGDSALYLCASSFGAGGQETQYFGPGTRLLVL.

This clone was recorded once. This rearrangement joins TRBV5-1 to TRBJ2-1, with D possibly being TRBD1 (5 bases). Trimming pared 6 bases from V and 8 bases from J, leaving 9 bases between. The CDR3 totals 11 residues. Germline V gene sequence: CDR1 SGHRS, CDR2 YFSETQ. CDR3 in amino acids: CASKGADEQFF. The DNA of the CDR3 is TGCGCCAGCAAAGGGGCTGATGAGCAGTTCTTC.

This sequence joins TRBV6-5 and TRBJ2-3; 12 bases are shared with TRBD2. J was trimmed by 4 bases and V by 4 bases; bases with no gene match: 3. This CDR3 spans 15 amino acids. Germline V lookup: CDR1 MNHEY, CDR2 SVGAGI. CDR3 sequence reads: CASSSLAGGADTQYF. CDR3 bases: TGTGCCAGCAGTTCTCTAGCGGGGGGGGCAGATACGCAGTATTTT.

This sequence joins TRBV6-5 and TRBJ1-1, with 11 bases that match TRBD1. In germline, CDR1 is MNHEY, CDR2 SVGAGI. Trimming removed 2 bases from V and 4 bases from J; junction bases left unmatched: 6. This CDR3 contains 16 residues. Here the CDR3 reads CASSYRTGGWGTEAFF. CDR3 bases: TGTGCCAGCAGTTACCGGACAGGGGGCTGGGGCACTGAAGCTTTCTTT.

V is TRBV19 and J is TRBJ1-4; no clear D gene. CDR1 is LNHDA and CDR2 is SQIVND in the germline V gene (reference sequence). The CDR3 length is 18 residues. V shed 4 bases and J shed 8 bases, with 26 bases lying between them. In nucleotides, the CDR3 is TGTGCCAGTAGTACCAGTACAGTCTATATGAGGGTACTCGAAAAACTGTTTTTT. Amino acid sequence: CASSTSTVYMRVLEKLFF.

The J gene is TRBJ2-1, the V gene TRBV5-1, with a weak D call TRBD2 (6 bases). CDR3 size: 15 residues. The germline V gene encodes CDR1 SGHRS and CDR2 YFSETQ. Trimming took off 2 bases at V and 0 bases at J, with 9 bases between the two ends. CDR3 bases: TGCGCCAGCAGCTTTCTCGGGAGCTCCTACAATGAGCAGTTCTTC. Protein product: CASSFLGSSYNEQFF.

The chain has TRBV10-3 and TRBJ2-5, with TRBD2 matching over 10 bases. Germline CDR1 ENHRY, CDR2 SYGVKD. The CDR3 totals 18 residues. The junction had 10 bases not matched to a gene; V was cut back by 2 bases and J by 1 base. The CDR3 reads CAISEGVLASGGQETQYF. The CDR3 coding sequence is TGTGCCATCAGTGAGGGGGTCTTGGCTAGCGGGGGCCAAGAGACCCAGTACTTC.

This clone came up a few times. The rearrangement joins TRBV10-3 to TRBJ1-2; TRBD1 agrees at 7 bases. Germline V gene sequence: CDR1 ENHRY, CDR2 SYGVKD. Trimming cost V 2 bases and J 8 bases; bases outside gene matches: 5. This CDR3 is built from 13 residues. The CDR3 reads CAISEDRAEGYTF. The CDR3 DNA follows: TGTGCCATCAGTGAGGACAGGGCAGAGGGCTACACCTTC.

This chain connects TRBV18 to TRBJ1-6, with a weak D call TRBD1 (6 bases). This CDR3 spans 18 amino acids. Trimming cost V 2 bases and J 0 bases, with 14 bases left between them. CDR1 KGHSH and CDR2 LQKENI come from the germline V gene. CDR3 nucleotides: TGTGCCAGCTCACCATCCGGGCAGGGGAGCTCCTATAATTCACCCCTCCACTTT. Amino acid sequence: CASSPSGQGSSYNSPLHF. Full variable domain (missing parts from reference TRBV18 and TRBJ1-6): NAGVMQNPRHLVRRRGQEARLRCSPMKGHSHVYWYRQLPEEGLKFMVYLQKENIIDESGMPKERFSAEFPKEGPSILRIQQVVRGDSAAYFCASSPSGQGSSYNSPLHFGNGTRLTVT.

This chain uses TRBV10-3 with TRBJ1-2; 7 positions agree with TRBD1. This CDR3 has 16 amino acids. J lost 7 bases, V lost 6 bases, and 17 bases had no gene match. Germline V gene sequence: CDR1 ENHRY, CDR2 SYGVKD. DNA for the CDR3: TGTGCCATCAGAACCGGGACAGACGCTTACGGGGGTGGCTACACCTTC. It translates to CAIRTGTDAYGGGYTF.

This clone was seen just once. The chain employs TRBV11-2 and TRBJ2-2; D is perhaps TRBD1 (6 bases). With 5 bases removed from V and 1 base from J, the gap between germline ends came to 14 bases. This CDR3 region has 16 residues. Germline values: CDR1 SGHAT, CDR2 FQNNGV. CDR3 in DNA: TGTGCCAGCAGCCGTCTTTCAGGGGAGAACACCGGGGAGCTGTTTTTT. Its translation is CASSRLSGENTGELFF. Supplemented by reference TRBV11-2 and TRBJ2-2, the full variable domain reads EAGVAQSPRYKIIEKRQSVAFWCNPISGHATLYWYQQILGQGPKLLIQFQNNGVVDDSQLPKDRFSAERLKGVDSTLKIQPAKLEDSAVYLCASSRLSGENTGELFFGEGSRLTVL.

This chain connects TRBV5-8 to TRBJ2-3; tentative D call: TRBD2 (6 bases). CDR3 size: 16 residues. Trimming shortened V by 4 bases and J by 8 bases, and 23 bases separated the two germline ends. CDR1 and CDR2 (germline): SGHTS, YDEGEE. This chain's CDR3 is CASSRMLGQTAGTQYF. The DNA of the CDR3 is TGTGCCAGCAGCAGGATGCTAGGTCAAACAGCGGGTACGCAGTATTTT.

This clone was recorded once. This rearrangement joins TRBV11-2 to TRBJ2-3; TRBD1 might be the D (7 bases). This CDR3 spans 15 amino acids. V lost 3 bases to trimming and J lost 2 bases, with 12 bases between them. CDR1 SGHAT and CDR2 FQNNGV come from the germline V gene. CDR3 loop: CASSLAGQFTDTQYF. The CDR3 DNA reads TGTGCCAGCAGCTTGGCGGGACAGTTCACAGATACGCAGTATTTT.

J is TRBJ1-5 and V is TRBV11-2, with D possibly TRBD1 on 6 matching bases. This CDR3 is 16 amino acids long. Germline loops: CDR1 SGHAT, CDR2 FQNNGV. V was pared by 5 bases and J by 1 base, with 15 bases between. CDR3 protein: CASSVGGPLSNQPQHF. The CDR3 bases are TGTGCCAGCAGCGTCGGGGGGCCCTTAAGCAATCAGCCCCAGCATTTT.

This chain joins TRBV19 and TRBJ1-3; tentative D call: TRBD1 (5 bases). The CDR3 contains 14 residues. Germline V gene lookup returns CDR1 LNHDA and CDR2 SQIVND (reference sequence). V lost 7 bases to trimming and J lost 0 bases, with 10 bases between them. This CDR3 is CASIRGSSGNTIYF. The CDR3 nucleotides are TGTGCCAGTATAAGGGGCTCCTCTGGAAACACCATATATTTT.

This rearrangement joins TRBV5-1 to TRBJ2-1; a possible D gene is TRBD1 (7 bases). CDR1 and CDR2 (germline): SGHRS, YFSETQ. The V gene lost 1 base and the J gene lost 10 bases, with 21 bases spanning the gap. This CDR3 region has 16 residues. The CDR3 DNA follows: TGCGCCAGCAGCTTGTTCGGGCAGGGGGGCGCGAACGAGCAGTTCTTC. It codes for CASSLFGQGGANEQFF.

V usage is TRBV3-1 (or the pseudogene TRBV3-2) and J usage is TRBJ2-5, with TRBD2 identical over 10 bases. Per germline, CDR1 LGHDT and CDR2 YNNKEL (reference sequence). V lost 4 bases and J lost 2; bases outside the gene matches: 10. The CDR3 extends over 17 amino acids. CDR3 DNA sequence: TGTGCCAGCAGCCGAGAGCGGGGGGGAATGGTACAAGAGACCCAGTACTTC. Translated, it gives CASSRERGGMVQETQYF.

A single count supports this clone. A much larger clone differs by one base, so this may be a read error. CDR3 sequence reads: CASSLGQSSYNEQFF. In DNA, the CDR3 is TGTGCCAGCAGCTTAGGACAGAGCTCCTACAATGAGCAGTTCTTC. The J gene is TRBJ2-1, the V gene TRBV11-3, with D tentatively TRBD1 (5 bases). The CDR3 runs to 15 residues. The V gene's germline CDR1 is SGHNT and CDR2 YENEEA. The V and J ends lost 1 base and 0 bases respectively, with 7 bases between them.

This clone occurred once. The rearrangement uses TRBV12-5 and TRBJ1-2; D unclear. Germline CDR1 and CDR2: LGHNT and FRNRAP. V lost 9 bases and J 5 bases, leaving 7 bases between the germline ends. CDR3 size: 10 residues. CDR3 loop: CASNWYGYTF. CDR3 DNA sequence: TGTGCTAGCAACTGGTATGGCTACACCTTC.

The chain links TRBV5-1 to TRBJ1-2; 9 nucleotides agree with TRBD1. V shed 7 bases and J 6 bases; nucleotides not matched to a gene: 13. Germline V lookup: CDR1 SGHRS, CDR2 YFSETQ. CDR3 length equals 15 residues. The CDR3 is CASATMDRGRNGYTF. CDR3 in DNA: TGCGCCAGCGCGACCATGGACAGGGGCCGCAATGGCTACACCTTC.

In DNA form, the CDR3 reads TGTGCCAGCAGCGTGTCAAGGGGGTATACTGAAGCTTTCTTT. This translates into CASSVSRGYTEAFF. The chain links TRBV9 to TRBJ1-1, with TRBD1 as a possible D gene (6 bases). Trimming took off 2 bases at V and 5 bases at J, with 13 bases between the two ends. The CDR3 contains 14 residues. Germline V gene lookup returns CDR1 SGDLS and CDR2 YYNGEE.

This sequence joins TRBV7-2 and TRBJ2-3; 9 nucleotides align to TRBD2. J lost 6 bases, V lost 2 bases, and 3 bases had no gene match. This CDR3 spans 14 amino acids. Germline-derived CDR1 and CDR2 are SGHTA and FQGNSA. CDR3 sequence reads: CASSLILAGDTQYF. Written as DNA, the CDR3 is TGTGCCAGCAGCTTAATCCTAGCGGGGGATACGCAGTATTTT.

The V gene is TRBV3-1 (or the pseudogene TRBV3-2), the J gene TRBJ1-4; the match to TRBD1 covers 8 bases. The CDR3 totals 15 residues. Germline CDR1 reads LGHDT; CDR2 reads YNNKEL (reference sequence). J was trimmed by 7 bases and V by 4 bases; bases with no gene match: 8. CDR3 sequence reads: CASSRLSGGSEKLFF. CDR3 DNA: TGTGCCAGCAGCCGTCTTTCAGGGGGCAGTGAAAAACTGTTTTTT.

The J gene is TRBJ1-1, the V gene TRBV30; possible D gene TRBD1, 5 bases. The germline V and J ends were trimmed by 0 bases and 7 bases, with 9 bases remaining between them. Germline V lookup: CDR1 GTSNPN, CDR2 SVGIG (reference sequence). The CDR3 runs to 12 residues. The CDR3 nucleotides are TGTGCCTGGAGTGTATTAGGGGTTGAAGCTTTCTTT. Translating gives CAWSVLGVEAFF.

The rearrangement links TRBV15 to TRBJ2-2, with D possibly matching TRBD2 (5 bases). In germline, CDR1 is LNHNV, CDR2 YYDKDF (reference sequence). The CDR3 extends over 15 amino acids. V lost 4 bases, J lost 2 bases, and 11 bases lay in between. The CDR3, as DNA: TGTGCCACCAGCATGTCGGGGATTAACACCGGGGAGCTGTTTTTT. Residues: CATSMSGINTGELFF.

This sequence joins TRBV5-1 and TRBJ2-1; D might be TRBD2 (5 bases). The V end was cut by 3 bases, the J end by 3 bases, with 10 bases between. Germline V CDR1 and CDR2: SGHRS, YFSETQ. The CDR3 is 14 residues long. CDR3 nucleotide sequence: TGCGCCAGCAGCTCCCCGGGGTACTACAATGAGCAGTTCTTC. It translates to CASSSPGYYNEQFF. Drawing the rest from reference TRBV5-1 and TRBJ2-1, the complete variable domain is KAGVTQTPRYLIKTRGQQVTLSCSPISGHRSVSWYQQTPGQGLQFLFEYFSETQRNKGNFPGRFSGRQFSNSRSEMNVSTLELGDSALYLCASSSPGYYNEQFFGPGTRLTVL.

J is TRBJ2-7 and V is TRBV4-1, with TRBD1 as a possible D gene (5 bases). Trimming left V 0 bases short and J 2 bases short, with 8 bases between. CDR3 size: 14 residues. Germline V CDR1 and CDR2: MGHRA, YSYEKL. The CDR3 DNA follows: TGCGCCAGCAGCCAAGAGACAGCTCCCTACGAGCAGTACTTC. Amino acid sequence: CASSQETAPYEQYF.

Details on this clone: Other DNA sequences in this specimen translate into the identical CDR3. The chain joins TRBV6-5 to TRBJ1-1, with TRBD1 identical over 7 bases. This CDR3 is 12 amino acids long. CDR1 MNHEY and CDR2 SVGAGI come from the germline V gene. V lost 8 bases to trimming and J lost 0 bases; unmatched junction nucleotides: 0. The CDR3 loop reads CASGTVNTEAFF. CDR3 in DNA: TGTGCCAGCGGGACAGTGAACACTGAAGCTTTCTTT.